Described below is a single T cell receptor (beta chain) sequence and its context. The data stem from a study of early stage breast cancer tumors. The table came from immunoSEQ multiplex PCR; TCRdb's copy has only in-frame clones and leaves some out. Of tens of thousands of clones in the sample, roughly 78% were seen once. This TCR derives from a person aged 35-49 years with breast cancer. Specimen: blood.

The DNA of the CDR3 is TGTGCCAGCAGTTACTCCCAGCGGATTTATCACAATGAGCAGTTCTTC. It is translated as CASSYSQRIYHNEQFF. The rearrangement joins TRBV6-5 to TRBJ2-1; D perhaps matches TRBD2 (5 bases). V lost 0 bases and J lost 5, with 14 bases in between. In germline, CDR1 is MNHEY, CDR2 SVGAGI. The CDR3 extends over 16 amino acids.